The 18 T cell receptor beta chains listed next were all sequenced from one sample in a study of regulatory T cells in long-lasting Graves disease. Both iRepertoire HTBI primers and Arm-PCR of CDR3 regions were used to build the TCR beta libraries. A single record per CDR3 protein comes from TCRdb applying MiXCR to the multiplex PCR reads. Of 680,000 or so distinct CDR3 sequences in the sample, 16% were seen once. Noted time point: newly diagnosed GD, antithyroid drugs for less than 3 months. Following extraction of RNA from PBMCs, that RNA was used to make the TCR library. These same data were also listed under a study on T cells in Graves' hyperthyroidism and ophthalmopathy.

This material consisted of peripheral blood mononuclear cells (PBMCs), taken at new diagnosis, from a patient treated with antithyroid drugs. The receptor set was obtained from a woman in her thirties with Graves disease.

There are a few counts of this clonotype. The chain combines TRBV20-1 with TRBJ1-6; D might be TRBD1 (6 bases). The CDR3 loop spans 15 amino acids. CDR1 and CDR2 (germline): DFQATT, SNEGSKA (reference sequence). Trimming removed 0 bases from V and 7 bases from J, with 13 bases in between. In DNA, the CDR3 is TGCAGTGCTAGAGATTACGGACAGAAAAATTCACCCCTCCACTTT. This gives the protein CSARDYGQKNSPLHF.

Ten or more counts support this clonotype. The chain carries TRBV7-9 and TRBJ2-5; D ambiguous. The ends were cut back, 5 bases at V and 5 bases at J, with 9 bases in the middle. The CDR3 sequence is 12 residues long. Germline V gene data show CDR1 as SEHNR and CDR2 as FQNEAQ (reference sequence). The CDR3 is CASSPTSETQYF. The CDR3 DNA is TGTGCCAGCAGCCCAACCTCCGAGACCCAGTACTTC.

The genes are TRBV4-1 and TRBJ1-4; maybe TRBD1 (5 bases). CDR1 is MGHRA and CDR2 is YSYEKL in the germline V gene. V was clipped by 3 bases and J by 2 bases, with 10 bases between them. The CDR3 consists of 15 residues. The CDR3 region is CASSHPGPTNEKLFF. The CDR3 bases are TGCGCCAGCAGCCACCCAGGGCCGACTAATGAAAAACTGTTTTTT.

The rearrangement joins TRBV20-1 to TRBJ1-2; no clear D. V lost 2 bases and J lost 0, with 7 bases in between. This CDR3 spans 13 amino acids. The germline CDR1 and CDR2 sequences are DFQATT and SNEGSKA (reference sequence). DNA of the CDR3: TGCAGTGCTAGAACGGATGCTAACTATGGCTACACCTTC. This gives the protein CSARTDANYGYTF.

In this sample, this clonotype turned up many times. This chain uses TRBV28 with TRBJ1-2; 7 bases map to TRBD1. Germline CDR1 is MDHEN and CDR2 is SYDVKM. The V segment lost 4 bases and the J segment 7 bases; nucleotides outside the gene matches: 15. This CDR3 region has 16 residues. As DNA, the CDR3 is TGTGCCAGCAGTTCCGAGGGACAGCCCCAAAGAAGTGGCTACACCTTC. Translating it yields CASSSEGQPQRSGYTF.

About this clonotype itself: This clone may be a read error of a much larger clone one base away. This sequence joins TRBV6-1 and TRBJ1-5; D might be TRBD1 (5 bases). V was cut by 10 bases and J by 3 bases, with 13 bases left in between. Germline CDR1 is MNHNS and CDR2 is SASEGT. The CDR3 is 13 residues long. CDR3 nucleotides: TGTGCCACTCTCGACGGACACAATCAGCCCCAGCATTTT. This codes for CATLDGHNQPQHF.

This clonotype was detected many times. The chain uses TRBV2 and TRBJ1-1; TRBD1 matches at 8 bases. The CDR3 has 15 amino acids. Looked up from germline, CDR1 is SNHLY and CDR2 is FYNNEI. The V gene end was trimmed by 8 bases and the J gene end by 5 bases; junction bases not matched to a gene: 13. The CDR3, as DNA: TGTGCCAGCCGGGCGGGGGTAGGGACAGGAACTGAAGCTTTCTTT. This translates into CASRAGVGTGTEAFF.

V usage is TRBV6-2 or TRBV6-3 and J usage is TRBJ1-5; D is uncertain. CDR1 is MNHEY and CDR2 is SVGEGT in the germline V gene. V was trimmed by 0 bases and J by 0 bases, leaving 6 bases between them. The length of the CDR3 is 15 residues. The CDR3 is CASSYSPISNQPQHF. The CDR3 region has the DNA TGTGCCAGCAGTTACTCACCGATTAGCAATCAGCCCCAGCATTTT.

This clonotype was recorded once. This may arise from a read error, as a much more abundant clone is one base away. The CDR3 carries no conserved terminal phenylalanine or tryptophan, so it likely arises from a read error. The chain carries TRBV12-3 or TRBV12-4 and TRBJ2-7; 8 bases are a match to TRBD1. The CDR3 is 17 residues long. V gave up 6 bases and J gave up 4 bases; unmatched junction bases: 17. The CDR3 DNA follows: TGTGCCAGCAGGCTGTACCCCGGGACAGGACGAAGGTACGAGCAGTACCTC. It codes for CASRLYPGTGRRYEQYL.

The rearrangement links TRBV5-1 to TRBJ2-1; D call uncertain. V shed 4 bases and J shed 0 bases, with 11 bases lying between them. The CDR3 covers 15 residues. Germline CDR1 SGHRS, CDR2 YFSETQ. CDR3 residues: CASSLNGFSYNEQFF. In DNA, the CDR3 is TGCGCCAGCAGCCTCAACGGGTTCTCCTACAATGAGCAGTTCTTC.

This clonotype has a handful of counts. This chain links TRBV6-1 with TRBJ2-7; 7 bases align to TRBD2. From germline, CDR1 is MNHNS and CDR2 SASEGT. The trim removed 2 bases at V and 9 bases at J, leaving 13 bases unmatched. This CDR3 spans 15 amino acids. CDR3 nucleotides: TGTGCCAGCAGTGAACCCAGCGGGGTGTTGGTACGGCAGTACTTC. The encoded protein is CASSEPSGVLVRQYF.

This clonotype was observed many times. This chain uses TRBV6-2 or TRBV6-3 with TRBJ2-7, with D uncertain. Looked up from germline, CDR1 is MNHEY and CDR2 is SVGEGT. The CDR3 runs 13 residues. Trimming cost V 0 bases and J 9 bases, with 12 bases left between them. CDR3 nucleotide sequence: TGTGCCAGCAGTTACTCTCCCGGAGCCGGGCAGTACTTC. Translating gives CASSYSPGAGQYF.

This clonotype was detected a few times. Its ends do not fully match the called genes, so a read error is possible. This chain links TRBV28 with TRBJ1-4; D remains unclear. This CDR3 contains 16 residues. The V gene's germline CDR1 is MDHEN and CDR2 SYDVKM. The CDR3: CASSESQPGANEELFF. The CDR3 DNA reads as TGTGCCAGCAGTGAATCACAGCCCGGTGCTAATGAAGAACTGTTTTTT. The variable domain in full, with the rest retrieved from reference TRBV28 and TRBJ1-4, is DVKVTQSSRYLVKRTGEKVFLECVQDMDHENMFWYRQDPGLGLRLIYFSYDVKMKEKGDIPEGYSVSREKKERFSLILESASTNQTSMYLCASSESQPGANEELFFGSGTQLSVL.

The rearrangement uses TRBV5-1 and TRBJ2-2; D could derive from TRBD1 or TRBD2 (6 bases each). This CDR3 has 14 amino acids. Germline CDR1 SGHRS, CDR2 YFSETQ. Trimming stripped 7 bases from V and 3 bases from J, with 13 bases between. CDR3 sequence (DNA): TGCGCCAGCTCGCACGGGGGCGACACCGGGGAGCTGTTTTTT. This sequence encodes CASSHGGDTGELFF. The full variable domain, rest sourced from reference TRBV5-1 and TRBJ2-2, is KAGVTQTPRYLIKTRGQQVTLSCSPISGHRSVSWYQQTPGQGLQFLFEYFSETQRNKGNFPGRFSGRQFSNSRSEMNVSTLELGDSALYLCASSHGGDTGELFFGEGSRLTVL.

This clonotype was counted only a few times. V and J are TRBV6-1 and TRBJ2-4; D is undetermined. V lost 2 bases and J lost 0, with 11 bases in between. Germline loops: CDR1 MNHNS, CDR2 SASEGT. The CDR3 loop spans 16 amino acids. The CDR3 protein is CASSEQARIAKNIQYF. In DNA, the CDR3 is TGTGCCAGCAGTGAACAGGCCCGAATAGCCAAAAACATTCAGTACTTC.

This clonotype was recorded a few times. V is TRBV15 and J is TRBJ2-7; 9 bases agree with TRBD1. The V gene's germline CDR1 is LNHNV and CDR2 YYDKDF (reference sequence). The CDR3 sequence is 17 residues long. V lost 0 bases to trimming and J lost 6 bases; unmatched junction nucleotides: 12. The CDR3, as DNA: TGTGCCACCAGCAGAGATCGTGCGACAGGGGGAAGTGTCGAGCAGTACTTC. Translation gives CATSRDRATGGSVEQYF. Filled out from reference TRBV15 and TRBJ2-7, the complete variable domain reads DAMVIQNPRYQVTQFGKPVTLSCSQTLNHNVMYWYQQKSSQAPKLLFHYYDKDFNNEADTPDNFQSRRPNTSFCFLDIRSPGLGDTAMYLCATSRDRATGGSVEQYFGPGTRLTVT.

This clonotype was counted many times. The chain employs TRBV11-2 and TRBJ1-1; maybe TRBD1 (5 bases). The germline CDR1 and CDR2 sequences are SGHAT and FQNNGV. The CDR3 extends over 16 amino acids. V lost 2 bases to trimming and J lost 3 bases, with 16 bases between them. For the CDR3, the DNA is TGTGCCAGCAGCTTACCGGGACGGGGGGAACACACTGAAGCTTTCTTT. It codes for CASSLPGRGEHTEAFF. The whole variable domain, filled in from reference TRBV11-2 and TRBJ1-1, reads EAGVAQSPRYKIIEKRQSVAFWCNPISGHATLYWYQQILGQGPKLLIQFQNNGVVDDSQLPKDRFSAERLKGVDSTLKIQPAKLEDSAVYLCASSLPGRGEHTEAFFGQGTRLTVV.

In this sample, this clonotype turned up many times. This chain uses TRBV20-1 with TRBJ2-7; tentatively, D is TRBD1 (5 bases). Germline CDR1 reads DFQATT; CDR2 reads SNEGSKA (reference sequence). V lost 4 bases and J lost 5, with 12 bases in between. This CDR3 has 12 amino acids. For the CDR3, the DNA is TGCAGTGCTACGACAGAAGGGAACGAGCAGTACTTC. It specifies CSATTEGNEQYF.